Following are 27 T cell receptor beta chains from one sample sequenced in a study of post-analysis software for immune sequencing data. Broader study findings: Higher frequency in patients than in controls was seen for about five TRBV segments, with TRBV5-6, TRBV5-1 and TRBV20-1 among them.

No antigens are known for them. Unique molecular identifiers were present in the TCR beta cDNA libraries. TCRdb ran MiXCR on the PCR reads and lists one entry per CDR3 protein. The sample has 750,000 to 900,000 distinct CDR3 sequences; more than 45% are singletons. The sample was blood. The receptors derive from a girl aged 10 to 17 with multiple sclerosis.

The J gene is TRBJ2-1, the V gene TRBV5-1, with 13 bases that match TRBD2. Germline CDR1 SGHRS, CDR2 YFSETQ. The CDR3 is made up of 20 amino acids. Trimming removed 1 base from V and 7 bases from J; junction bases left unmatched: 17. The CDR3 nucleotides are TGCGCCAGCAGCTTGAGGTCCGGGACTAGCGGGATTGGGTTCGGAAATGAGCAGTTCTTC. Residues: CASSLRSGTSGIGFGNEQFF.

This clonotype has more than one count but fewer than ten. The chain has TRBV20-1 and TRBJ2-5; 9 bases match TRBD1. The V and J ends lost 0 bases and 11 bases, in that order; junction bases with no gene match: 13. CDR3 length: 15 amino acids. The germline CDR1 and CDR2 sequences are DFQATT and SNEGSKA (reference sequence). CDR3: CSARDLSNWGTGQYF. The CDR3 region has the DNA TGCAGTGCTAGAGATCTGTCCAATTGGGGGACAGGGCAGTACTTC.

This chain connects TRBV28 to TRBJ2-3; D remains unclear. Trimming removed 6 bases at V and 4 bases at J, with 11 bases between. The CDR3 spans 13 residues. Germline V gives CDR1 MDHEN, CDR2 SYDVKM. Here the CDR3 DNA reads TGTGCCAGCAGCCCTTTGGTCCCAGATACGCAGTATTTT. Protein product: CASSPLVPDTQYF.

The CDR3 spells CSVGWAGELFF. The DNA of the CDR3 is TGCAGTGTGGGTTGGGCCGGGGAGCTGTTTTTT. The J gene is TRBJ2-2, the V gene TRBV20-1; no clear D. V was shortened by 7 bases and J by 6 bases, with 9 bases between the two germline ends. Per germline, CDR1 DFQATT and CDR2 SNEGSKA (reference sequence). The CDR3 sequence is 11 residues long.

The chain recombines TRBV27 with TRBJ2-3, with 15 bases identical to TRBD2. The CDR3 loop spans 17 amino acids. V lost 4 bases to trimming and J lost 5 bases; unmatched junction nucleotides: 7. The germline CDR1 and CDR2 sequences are MNHEY and SMNVEV (reference sequence). The CDR3 here is CASSSGGTSGRRDTQYF. The CDR3 region has the DNA TGTGCCAGCAGTTCGGGGGGGACTAGCGGGAGGCGAGATACGCAGTATTTT.

The rearrangement uses TRBV12-3 or TRBV12-4 and TRBJ2-3; TRBD1 might be the D (6 bases). The V end lost 5 bases, the J end lost 4 bases, and 13 bases lay between the germline ends. This CDR3 is 14 amino acids long. The CDR3 coding sequence is TGTGCCAGCAGTATAACAGGGAGAGCAGATACGCAGTATTTT. Residues: CASSITGRADTQYF.

This clonotype has more than one count but fewer than ten. J is TRBJ1-5 and V is TRBV12-3 or TRBV12-4; 7 positions agree with TRBD1. This CDR3 has 16 amino acids. After removal of 4 bases from V and 6 bases from J, the junction contained 12 bases not matched to a gene. CDR3 protein: CASSSLRQGRGQPQHF. The CDR3 DNA is TGTGCCAGCAGTTCCCTTAGACAGGGTCGGGGTCAGCCCCAGCATTTT.

This clonotype was seen just once. The chain has TRBV28 and TRBJ1-2; D is unclear. CDR1 MDHEN and CDR2 SYDVKM come from the germline V gene. Trimming removed 5 bases from V and 0 bases from J, with 13 bases in between. The CDR3 has 15 amino acids. Here the CDR3 reads CASSRHPDTNYGYTF. CDR3 bases: TGTGCCAGCAGTCGCCACCCCGATACTAACTATGGCTACACCTTC.

The CDR3 protein is CASSYYSGGVYEQYF. CDR3 in DNA: TGTGCCAGCAGTTACTATTCAGGGGGGGTCTACGAGCAGTACTTC. The rearrangement joins TRBV6-6 to TRBJ2-7; D possibly uses TRBD1 or TRBD2 (7 bases each). Germline V gene lookup returns CDR1 MNHNY and CDR2 SVGAGI (reference sequence). The germline V and J ends were trimmed by 1 base and 3 bases, with 13 bases remaining between them. This CDR3 is 15 amino acids long.

The rearrangement joins TRBV7-9 to TRBJ2-5, with TRBD2 matching 9 bases. The J call could be wrong; TRBJ2-7 is a better fit for the DNA end. This CDR3 contains 17 residues. Germline V gene data show CDR1 as SEHNR and CDR2 as FQNEAQ (reference sequence). In DNA, the CDR3 is TGTGCCAGCAGCTTAAAGGCGTTAGCGGGAGAGAAGTACGAGCAGTACTTC. Its translation is CASSLKALAGEKYEQYF.

Only one count was recorded for this clonotype. The J gene is TRBJ2-5, the V gene TRBV3-1; D remains unclear. Germline CDR1 LGHDT, CDR2 YNNKEL (reference sequence). Deletions cut 4 bases from V and 3 bases from J, with 6 bases between. The CDR3 extends over 12 amino acids. The CDR3 protein is CASSPMEETQYF. The DNA for the CDR3 is TGTGCCAGCAGCCCGATGGAAGAGACCCAGTACTTC.

The rearrangement links TRBV7-9 to TRBJ2-6; D unclear. The germline V and J ends were trimmed by 8 bases and 2 bases, with 4 bases remaining between them. Looked up from germline, CDR1 is SEHNR and CDR2 is FQNEAQ (reference sequence). This CDR3 comprises 12 residues. CDR3 protein: CASPTGANVLTF. The CDR3 DNA sequence: TGTGCCAGCCCGACTGGGGCCAACGTCCTGACTTTC.

The chain is built from TRBV10-3 and TRBJ2-1; TRBD2 is a possible D gene (5 bases). The CDR3 length is 12 residues. The germline CDR1 and CDR2 sequences are ENHRY and SYGVKD. Trimming shortened V by 9 bases and J by 5 bases, and 11 bases separated the two germline ends. The CDR3 sequence: CAIAWRDNEQFF. CDR3 bases: TGTGCCATAGCCTGGCGGGACAATGAGCAGTTCTTC.

This clonotype has just a few counts. The chain carries TRBV6-5 and TRBJ1-3; D gene unclear. Germline V gene lookup returns CDR1 MNHEY and CDR2 SVGAGI. CDR3 size: 12 residues. Here the CDR3 DNA reads TGTGGTTCCAAGACAAGCGGAAACACCATATATTTT. Residues: CGSKTSGNTIYF.

This clonotype has a handful of counts. The chain has TRBV27 and TRBJ1-5; no clear D gene. Per germline, CDR1 MNHEY and CDR2 SMNVEV (reference sequence). Trimming took 3 bases from V and 2 from J, leaving 11 bases between them. The CDR3 totals 15 residues. CDR3 nucleotide sequence: TGTGCCAGCAGTTTTGGGTCGTCCGGCAATCAGCCCCAGCATTTT. Translated, it gives CASSFGSSGNQPQHF.

This chain joins TRBV30 and TRBJ2-1; 11 bases map to TRBD1. Germline CDR1 is GTSNPN and CDR2 is SVGIG (reference sequence). There are 13 residues in the CDR3. V dropped 5 bases and J dropped 7; count of bases not matched to a gene: 4. The CDR3 loop is CAWEGTGGNEQFF. The DNA of the CDR3 is TGTGCCTGGGAAGGGACAGGGGGAAATGAGCAGTTCTTC.

The CDR3 region is CASSLGGSTSEQYF. The CDR3 coding sequence is TGTGCCAGCAGTTTGGGCGGGAGTACAAGCGAGCAGTACTTC. The chain couples TRBV28 to TRBJ2-7; 7 bases fit TRBD2. CDR1 MDHEN and CDR2 SYDVKM come from the germline V gene. Losses at the gene ends were 3 bases for V and 6 bases for J; bases not matched to a gene: 8. This CDR3 has 14 residues.

This chain links TRBV9 with TRBJ2-1; no clear D. Per the germline V gene, CDR1 is SGDLS and CDR2 is YYNGEE. This CDR3 spans 13 amino acids. Trimming pared 3 bases from V and 0 bases from J, leaving 4 bases between. CDR3 nucleotide sequence: TGTGCCAGCAGCGGGTTCTCCTACAATGAGCAGTTCTTC. It specifies CASSGFSYNEQFF.

The V call is TRBV28, the J call TRBJ2-3, with 7 bases that match TRBD2. CDR3 length: 14 residues. V lost 2 bases to trimming and J lost 5 bases; unmatched junction nucleotides: 4. Germline V lookup: CDR1 MDHEN, CDR2 SYDVKM. The CDR3 protein is CASSLQGGGDTQYF. The CDR3 DNA is TGTGCCAGCAGTTTACAGGGCGGGGGAGATACGCAGTATTTT.

V and J are TRBV20-1 and TRBJ2-1, with 14 bases fitting TRBD2. With 6 bases clipped from V and 0 bases from J, the junction kept 7 bases outside the gene matches. CDR1 is DFQATT and CDR2 is SNEGSKA in the germline V gene (reference sequence). The CDR3 sequence is 17 residues long. CDR3 residues: CSASGTSGGSSYNEQFF. CDR3 nucleotide sequence: TGCAGTGCCTCCGGGACTAGCGGGGGAAGCTCCTACAATGAGCAGTTCTTC.

This rearrangement joins TRBV5-6 to TRBJ2-5; D remains unclear. The CDR3 consists of 13 residues. V dropped 3 bases and J dropped 5 bases, with 11 bases sitting between them. Germline CDR1 SGHDT, CDR2 YYEEEE. CDR3 nucleotide sequence: TGTGCCAGCAGCTGGAAGGGTCGGGAGACCCAGTACTTC. It yields the protein CASSWKGRETQYF.

The V gene is TRBV7-8, the J gene TRBJ1-2; 8 nucleotides agree with TRBD1. The CDR3 has 15 residues. Germline V gene data show CDR1 as SGHVS and CDR2 as FQNEAQ. The junction had 9 bases not matched to a gene; V was cut back by 5 bases and J by 4 bases. The chain's CDR3 is CASSPGAQGAYGYTF. DNA for the CDR3: TGTGCCAGCAGCCCCGGGGCCCAGGGGGCCTATGGCTACACCTTC.

The V call is TRBV29-1, the J call TRBJ1-1; D is unclear. CDR3 length: 12 residues. The V gene's germline CDR1 is SQVTM and CDR2 ANQGSEA. V lost 6 bases, J lost 0 bases, and 8 bases lay in between. The CDR3 loop reads CSVGAMNTEAFF. CDR3 nucleotides: TGCAGCGTGGGTGCCATGAACACTGAAGCTTTCTTT. Variable domain in full (rest from reference TRBV29-1 and TRBJ1-1): SAVISQKPSRDICQRGTSLTIQCQVDSQVTMMFWYRQQPGQSLTLIATANQGSEATYESGFVIDKFPISRPNLTFSTLTVSNMSPEDSSIYLCSVGAMNTEAFFGQGTRLTVV.

This clonotype was observed many times. This chain uses TRBV5-1 with TRBJ2-3; D is uncertain. This CDR3 is 16 amino acids long. Germline V lookup: CDR1 SGHRS, CDR2 YFSETQ. The V and J ends lost 3 bases and 2 bases respectively, with 16 bases between them. The CDR3 DNA reads as TGCGCCAGCAGCTCAGCTTGGACGGGTAACACAGATACGCAGTATTTT. Its translation: CASSSAWTGNTDTQYF. The entire variable domain, with the rest obtained from reference TRBV5-1 and TRBJ2-3, is as follows: KAGVTQTPRYLIKTRGQQVTLSCSPISGHRSVSWYQQTPGQGLQFLFEYFSETQRNKGNFPGRFSGRQFSNSRSEMNVSTLELGDSALYLCASSSAWTGNTDTQYFGPGTRLTVL.

The chain carries TRBV6-5 and TRBJ1-2, with 7 bases that match TRBD1. With V trimmed by 6 bases and J by 4 bases, 11 bases remained unmatched. The germline V gene has CDR1 MNHEY and CDR2 SVGAGI. The CDR3 is 15 residues long. The CDR3 coding sequence is TGTGCCAGCAGCGCGACTATACAGGGGCCCTATGGCTACACCTTC. Residues: CASSATIQGPYGYTF.

The V gene is TRBV5-1, the J gene TRBJ2-3; D uncertain. The CDR3 has 15 residues. Germline V gene sequence: CDR1 SGHRS, CDR2 YFSETQ. V was shortened by 0 bases and J by 0 bases, with 8 bases between the two germline ends. The CDR3 protein is CASSLVQRSTDTQYF. CDR3 in DNA: TGCGCCAGCAGCTTGGTACAGAGAAGCACAGATACGCAGTATTTT.

This sequence joins TRBV4-2 and TRBJ2-3, with D perhaps matching TRBD2 (6 bases). Trimming pared 0 bases from V and 3 bases from J, leaving 19 bases between. CDR1 and CDR2 (germline): LGHNA, YNFKEQ. This CDR3 region has 18 residues. CDR3 bases: TGTGCCAGCAGCCAAGATCTCGGCGGGGCTGTTGGTACAGATACGCAGTATTTT. Its protein product is CASSQDLGGAVGTDTQYF.